Listed here are 20 T cell receptor beta chains from one sample, sequenced in a study of CD4 T cells in relation to SARS-CoV-2 and coronaviruses. Assay used: immunoSEQ multiplex PCR; TCRdb lists only in-frame clones, some missing. Altogether some 69,000 clones are present, 94% being singletons, with the ten largest covering around 0.13%. The unexposed donors gave CD4+ T cells in about 2010-2019, prior to COVID-19. Sequenced input: naive CD4+ T cells from PBMCs. Subset specified: naive CD4+ T cells isolated by negative enrichment. These TCRs come from a human donor in good health.

The chain recombines TRBV6-5 with TRBJ2-2; TRBD1 aligns across 11 bases. V lost 2 bases and J lost 5; bases outside the gene matches: 4. CDR1 MNHEY and CDR2 SVGAGI come from the germline V gene. The CDR3 is 16 amino acids. CDR3 nucleotides: TGTGCCAGCAGTTACGCGGGACAGGGGGGAACCGGGGAGCTGTTTTTT. It translates to CASSYAGQGGTGELFF.

The V call is TRBV5-1, the J call TRBJ1-2; 10 nucleotides match TRBD1. J gave up 8 bases and V 0 bases, and 10 bases lay outside the gene matches. The CDR3 loop spans 16 amino acids. Germline V gives CDR1 SGHRS, CDR2 YFSETQ. CDR3 amino acids: CASSLDPGDRGKGYTF. The CDR3, as DNA: TGCGCCAGCAGCTTGGATCCCGGGGACAGGGGAAAGGGCTACACCTTC.

The chain couples TRBV6-5 to TRBJ2-7; D ambiguous. Trimming removed 2 bases at V and 0 bases at J, with 8 bases between. CDR3 length equals 14 residues. Looked up from germline, CDR1 is MNHEY and CDR2 is SVGAGI. For the CDR3, the DNA is TGTGCCAGCAGTTACGCCCCCAGCTCCTACGAGCAGTACTTC. Translating it yields CASSYAPSSYEQYF.

J is TRBJ1-5 and V is TRBV28; perhaps TRBD1 as D (5 bases). The CDR3 length is 14 residues. V gave up 7 bases and J gave up 3 bases, with 13 bases separating them. CDR1 is MDHEN, CDR2 SYDVKM, per germline. Here the CDR3 DNA reads TGTGCCAGCATTTCGGGGGGAAACAATCAGCCCCAGCATTTT. Encoded protein: CASISGGNNQPQHF.

J is TRBJ2-7 and V is TRBV6-5; 11 nucleotides match TRBD1. V gave up 0 bases and J gave up 6 bases; unmatched junction bases: 4. This CDR3 has 15 residues. Germline CDR1 and CDR2: MNHEY and SVGAGI. Here the CDR3 reads CASSYSWTGGSEQYF. CDR3 DNA: TGTGCCAGCAGTTACTCGTGGACAGGGGGCTCCGAGCAGTACTTC.

Here the CDR3 DNA reads TGTGCCAGTAGCTATATCACCGGGACAGGGGATCCCTACGAGCAGTACTTC. Residues: CASSYITGTGDPYEQYF. The V gene is TRBV19, the J gene TRBJ2-7, with TRBD1 matching 10 bases. The CDR3 is 17 amino acids. Germline V gene data show CDR1 as LNHDA and CDR2 as SQIVND (reference sequence). The junction had 13 bases not matched to a gene; V was cut back by 6 bases and J by 2 bases.

V gene TRBV9 combines with J gene TRBJ2-5; 7 bases map to TRBD1. This CDR3 has 14 residues. Germline V CDR1 and CDR2: SGDLS, YYNGEE. V lost 4 bases and J lost 1; bases outside the gene matches: 4. DNA for the CDR3: TGTGCCAGCAGCCCAGGGGGATCCCAAGAGACCCAGTACTTC. This encodes CASSPGGSQETQYF.

The chain joins TRBV11-2 to TRBJ2-2; 8 bases map to TRBD1. V lost 5 bases and J lost 1; bases outside the gene matches: 6. Germline assignment: CDR1 SGHAT and CDR2 FQNNGV. The CDR3 sequence is 16 residues long. CDR3 coding DNA: TGTGCCAGCAGCCACAGGGGGACAGAGAACACCGGGGAGCTGTTTTTT. It codes for CASSHRGTENTGELFF.

The chain combines TRBV23-1 with TRBJ2-7; 7 bases fit TRBD2. Being an ORF, TRBV23-1 has a function that is uncertain. J was trimmed by 11 bases and V by 6 bases; bases with no gene match: 7. This CDR3 has 11 residues. CDR3 coding DNA: TGCGCCAGCAGAGCGAGCGGGATTGAGTACTTC. Amino acid sequence: CASRASGIEYF.

The gene calls are TRBV13 and TRBJ1-2; D perhaps matches TRBD1 (5 bases). Between the trimmed V and J ends, which lost 5 bases and 3 bases, there was a span of 19 bases. The CDR3 runs to 16 residues. CDR1 and CDR2 from the germline V gene are PRHDT and FYEKMQ (reference sequence). CDR3 region: CASSVWSTLGDYGYTF. CDR3 nucleotides: TGTGCCAGCAGCGTGTGGTCAACTCTGGGGGACTATGGCTACACCTTC.

CDR3: CASSQIGTSGILDTQYF. DNA for the CDR3: TGCGCCAGCAGCCAAATAGGGACTAGCGGGATCCTAGATACGCAGTATTTT. The J gene is TRBJ2-3, the V gene TRBV4-1; 13 positions match TRBD2. The CDR3 consists of 17 residues. Germline CDR1 is MGHRA and CDR2 is YSYEKL. J lost 5 bases, V lost 2 bases, and 7 bases had no gene match.

This clone was counted a single time. The chain employs TRBV19 and TRBJ1-2, with 8 bases that match TRBD1. The CDR3 runs 15 residues. J lost 2 bases, V lost 6 bases, and 8 bases had no gene match. The germline gives CDR1 LNHDA, CDR2 SQIVND (reference sequence). CDR3 coding DNA: TGTGCCAGTAGCTACCCCGGGACAGGCAACTATGGCTACACCTTC. Amino acid sequence: CASSYPGTGNYGYTF.

This clone was detected once. CDR3 nucleotide sequence: TGTGCCAGCAGGGGGGACAGGGTCGGTTATAGCAATCAGCCCCAGCATTTT. Translation gives CASRGDRVGYSNQPQHF. This rearrangement joins TRBV28 to TRBJ1-5, with TRBD1 matching 9 bases. The germline CDR1 and CDR2 sequences are MDHEN and SYDVKM. This CDR3 is built from 17 residues. Trimming removed 6 bases from V and 0 bases from J; junction bases left unmatched: 9.

V gene TRBV25-1 combines with J gene TRBJ2-4; weak D call: TRBD1 (5 bases). The CDR3 spans 15 residues. Germline loops: CDR1 MGHDK, CDR2 SYGVNS. The V and J ends lost 6 bases and 0 bases respectively, with 12 bases between them. The CDR3 DNA reads as TGTGCCAGCAGCCCGGACACCTTAGCCAAAAACATTCAGTACTTC. Its translation: CASSPDTLAKNIQYF.

The V call is TRBV27, the J call TRBJ1-5; no definite D call. Germline CDR1 MNHEY, CDR2 SMNVEV (reference sequence). The CDR3 has 15 residues. V lost 0 bases and J lost 4, with 10 bases in between. The CDR3 region has the DNA TGTGCCAGCAGTTTATCGTTGACGTATAATCAGCCCCAGCATTTT. Its protein product is CASSLSLTYNQPQHF.

The chain couples TRBV5-4 to TRBJ2-3, with D perhaps TRBD2 (6 bases). The V gene's germline CDR1 is SGHNT and CDR2 YYREEE (reference sequence). The CDR3 consists of 16 residues. V was pared by 5 bases and J by 14 bases, with 30 bases between. The CDR3 region has the DNA TGTGCCAGCAGGGGGGGTTCGATAGGGGACGGGAGCTCGCTGTATTTT. It translates to CASRGGSIGDGSSLYF. The full variable domain, rest sourced from reference TRBV5-4 and TRBJ2-3, is ETGVTQSPTHLIKTRGQQVTLRCSSQSGHNTVSWYQQALGQGPQFIFQYYREEENGRGNFPPRFSGLQFPNYSSELNVNALELDDSALYLCASRGGSIGDGSSLYFGPGTRLTVL.

V and J are TRBV6-6 and TRBJ1-4; TRBD1 matches at 9 bases. This CDR3 contains 16 residues. The V and J ends lost 3 bases and 5 bases, in that order; junction bases with no gene match: 7. Per the germline V gene, CDR1 is MNHNY and CDR2 is SVGAGI (reference sequence). The CDR3 loop is CASSYGFGTGNEKLFF. The CDR3 DNA follows: TGTGCCAGCAGTTATGGTTTCGGGACAGGGAATGAAAAACTGTTTTTT.

This chain connects TRBV3-1 (or the pseudogene TRBV3-2) to TRBJ2-3, with D unclear. Trimming stripped 4 bases from V and 4 bases from J, with 12 bases between. The CDR3 covers 14 residues. Germline loops: CDR1 LGHDT, CDR2 YNNKEL (reference sequence). The DNA of the CDR3 is TGTGCCAGCAGCCTGGCCCTGGGCCCAGATACGCAGTATTTT. This codes for CASSLALGPDTQYF.

The table lists this clone with a few counts. The chain recombines TRBV3-1 (or the pseudogene TRBV3-2) with TRBJ2-1; 8 positions agree with TRBD2. The junction had 8 bases not matched to a gene; V was cut back by 1 base and J by 15 bases. This CDR3 is 13 amino acids long. The V gene's germline CDR1 is LGHDT and CDR2 YNNKEL (reference sequence). CDR3 residues: CASSQGTSHPPFF. CDR3 nucleotide sequence: TGTGCCAGCAGCCAAGGGACTAGCCACCCCCCGTTCTTC.

This chain connects TRBV28 to TRBJ1-2, with 10 bases lining up with TRBD1. CDR1 and CDR2 (germline): MDHEN, SYDVKM. The CDR3 runs to 14 residues. V gave up 1 base and J gave up 8 bases; unmatched junction bases: 4. The CDR3 sequence is CASSLSGTGDGYTF. Written as DNA, the CDR3 is TGTGCCAGCAGTTTATCCGGGACAGGGGACGGCTACACCTTC.